The 23 T cell receptor beta chains below come from one sample, sequenced in a study of T-cell memory formation after mild COVID-19. TCRdb independently ran MiXCR on the 5' RACE reads; one entry per CDR3 protein. The repertoire has some 57,000 distinct CDR3 sequences, about 12% of them found once; the top ten carry approximately 24%. Material: PBMCs or a T cell subset sorted from them (not recorded which). The source is a man between 18 and 29 years old who had mild COVID-19 (a few samples of this study predate the infection). Cell type and time point are not known.

As DNA, the CDR3 is TGTGCCAGCAGCTTCCCGGACAGGGGAGAGACCCAGTACTTC. It specifies CASSFPDRGETQYF. V and J are TRBV7-2 and TRBJ2-5; 9 nucleotides agree with TRBD1. CDR3 length equals 14 residues. Losses at the gene ends were 3 bases for V and 4 bases for J; bases not matched to a gene: 3. Germline assignment: CDR1 SGHTA and CDR2 FQGNSA. The variable domain in full, completed from reference TRBV7-2 and TRBJ2-5, reads GAGVSQSPSNKVTEKGKDVELRCDPISGHTALYWYRQSLGQGLEFLIYFQGNSAPDKSGLPSDRFSAERTGGSVSTLTIQRTQQEDSAVYLCASSFPDRGETQYFGPGTRLLVL.

The genes are TRBV7-9 and TRBJ2-1; TRBD2 agrees at 12 bases. The CDR3 totals 17 residues. Germline V gene lookup returns CDR1 SEHNR and CDR2 FQNEAQ (reference sequence). V shed 4 bases and J 0 bases; nucleotides not matched to a gene: 4. The chain's CDR3 is CASSSGLAGSSYNEQFF. The CDR3 DNA is TGTGCCAGCAGCTCAGGACTAGCGGGGAGCTCCTACAATGAGCAGTTCTTC. Full variable domain (rest looked up from reference TRBV7-9 and TRBJ2-1): DTGVSQNPRHKITKRGQNVTFRCDPISEHNRLYWYRQTLGQGPEFLTYFQNEAQLEKSRLLSDRFSAERPKGSFSTLEIQRTEQGDSAMYLCASSSGLAGSSYNEQFFGPGTRLTVL.

This clonotype was seen repeatedly, ten times or more. The V and J genes are TRBV6-6 and TRBJ1-5, with D unresolved. Germline loops: CDR1 MNHNY, CDR2 SVGAGI (reference sequence). The V end was cut by 8 bases, the J end by 6 bases, with 17 bases between. The CDR3 sequence is 14 residues long. The CDR3 reads CASFEPAEAQPQHF. In DNA form, the CDR3 reads TGTGCCAGCTTTGAGCCGGCGGAGGCTCAGCCCCAGCATTTT.

This clonotype has at least ten counts. The rearrangement uses TRBV5-1 and TRBJ2-7; 7 nucleotides agree with TRBD1. CDR1 is SGHRS and CDR2 is YFSETQ in the germline V gene. The CDR3 runs to 14 residues. V was pared by 1 base and J by 1 base, with 2 bases of the junction left unmatched. The CDR3 sequence is CASSLQGESYEQYV. Here the CDR3 DNA reads TGCGCCAGCAGCTTGCAGGGGGAATCCTACGAGCAGTACGTC.

This clonotype was detected a few times. This chain uses TRBV4-3 with TRBJ1-6, with no clear D. Trimming cost V 0 bases and J 10 bases, with 13 bases left between them. The germline V gene encodes CDR1 LGHNA and CDR2 YSLEER. This CDR3 is built from 15 residues. CDR3 DNA: TGCGCCAGCAGCCAAGACAGAGGAAGGGCCTCACCCCTCCACTTT. Amino acids: CASSQDRGRASPLHF.

This clonotype occurred many times. The chain carries TRBV20-1 and TRBJ2-1, with unresolved D. Germline CDR1 DFQATT, CDR2 SNEGSKA (reference sequence). V lost 3 bases and J 9 bases, leaving 15 bases between the germline ends. This CDR3 spans 13 amino acids. CDR3 sequence: CSASLLGFGEQFF. The DNA for the CDR3 is TGCAGTGCTAGTCTGTTAGGTTTCGGTGAGCAGTTCTTC.

This clonotype came up many times. The chain couples TRBV25-1 to TRBJ2-3, with TRBD2 identical over 8 bases. V was clipped by 1 base and J by 3 bases; unmatched bases: 6. CDR1 MGHDK and CDR2 SYGVNS come from the germline V gene. This CDR3 is built from 16 residues. The CDR3 spells CASSESRRGVTDTQYF. CDR3 nucleotides: TGTGCCAGCAGTGAATCACGGCGGGGGGTAACAGATACGCAGTATTTT.

The table lists this clonotype with a few counts. The rearrangement uses TRBV6-2 or TRBV6-3 and TRBJ1-1, with D unresolved. Trimming cost V 3 bases and J 0 bases, with 11 bases left between them. The CDR3 runs 15 residues. Per the germline V gene, CDR1 is MNHEY and CDR2 is SVGEGT. The CDR3 is CASSYDLSMNTEAFF. As DNA, the CDR3 is TGTGCCAGCAGTTATGATCTCAGCATGAACACTGAAGCTTTCTTT.

This clonotype was counted at least ten times. The chain is built from TRBV4-2 and TRBJ1-2; D is undetermined. This CDR3 has 11 residues. The germline gives CDR1 LGHNA, CDR2 YNFKEQ. Deletions cut 0 bases from V and 8 bases from J, with 4 bases between. CDR3 in amino acids: CASSQEAGYTF. CDR3 DNA: TGTGCCAGCAGCCAAGAAGCAGGCTACACCTTC.

In this sample, this clonotype turned up many times. The rearrangement links TRBV29-1 to TRBJ2-3; D is possibly TRBD1 (5 bases). The V gene's germline CDR1 is SQVTM and CDR2 ANQGSEA. The CDR3 runs 13 residues. V shed 4 bases and J shed 3 bases, with 11 bases lying between them. For the CDR3, the DNA is TGCAGCGTTGCCAGGGCAAGGACAGATACGCAGTATTTT. Translated, it gives CSVARARTDTQYF.

This clonotype was counted ten times or more. The gene calls are TRBV24-1 and TRBJ2-3; TRBD2 might be the D (6 bases). CDR1 and CDR2 from the germline V gene are KGHDR and SFDVKD. The CDR3 totals 15 residues. With 3 bases removed from V and 0 bases from J, the gap between germline ends came to 9 bases. DNA of the CDR3: TGTGCCACCAGTGATGGGGCGGGGAGCACAGATACGCAGTATTTT. Translated, it gives CATSDGAGSTDTQYF.

The rearrangement uses TRBV5-1 and TRBJ2-7; a weak D match, TRBD2 (6 bases). This CDR3 has 15 amino acids. Germline-derived CDR1 and CDR2 are SGHRS and YFSETQ. The ends were cut back, 0 bases at V and 2 bases at J, with 12 bases in the middle. In DNA, the CDR3 is TGCGCCAGCAGCTTGGTTGTAGGACTACCCTACGAGCAGTACTTC. Translation: CASSLVVGLPYEQYF.

This chain links TRBV27 with TRBJ2-6; D unclear. V lost 2 bases to trimming and J lost 4 bases, with 9 bases between them. Germline lookup yields CDR1 MNHEY and CDR2 SMNVEV (reference sequence). CDR3 length equals 15 residues. CDR3 in DNA: TGTGCCAGCAGTTTAATCCCAAACGGGGCCAACGTCCTGACTTTC. Protein: CASSLIPNGANVLTF. Complete variable domain (other parts from reference TRBV27 and TRBJ2-6): EAQVTQNPRYLITVTGKKLTVTCSQNMNHEYMSWYRQDPGLGLRQIYYSMNVEVTDKGDVPEGYKVSRKEKRNFPLILESPSPNQTSLYFCASSLIPNGANVLTFGAGSRLTVL.

The chain recombines TRBV5-1 with TRBJ2-5, with 8 bases matching TRBD2. CDR1 and CDR2 from the germline V gene are SGHRS and YFSETQ. The CDR3 extends over 15 amino acids. V lost 2 bases and J lost 5; bases outside the gene matches: 8. CDR3 in DNA: TGCGCCAGCAGCTTCACGGGACTAGAGGCCGAGACCCAGTACTTC. It specifies CASSFTGLEAETQYF.

This clonotype was counted at least ten times. J is TRBJ1-5 and V is TRBV7-6; D is uncertain. Germline V gives CDR1 SGHVS, CDR2 FNYEAQ. The CDR3 totals 13 residues. V shed 2 bases and J shed 5 bases, with 7 bases lying between them. The CDR3 protein is CASSLTAYQPQHF. The CDR3 nucleotides are TGTGCCAGCAGCTTAACAGCCTATCAGCCCCAGCATTTT.

This clonotype has just a few counts. The junction departs from the called germline gene at one end, perhaps through a read error. The chain employs TRBV9 and TRBJ1-2; 8 bases match TRBD1. The CDR3 has 16 amino acids. The germline gives CDR1 SGDLS, CDR2 YYNGEE. CDR3 sequence (DNA): TGTGCCAGCAGCAACCGTGGACAGGGAATAGACTACGGCTACACCTTC. Translated, it gives CASSNRGQGIDYGYTF.

The chain carries TRBV4-3 and TRBJ2-6; D gene ambiguous. This CDR3 is 13 amino acids long. In germline, CDR1 is LGHNA, CDR2 YSLEER. Trimming stripped 1 base from V and 2 bases from J, with 0 bases between. The CDR3 nucleotides are TGCGCCAGCAGCCAAGCTGGGGCCAACGTCCTGACTTTC. Amino acid sequence: CASSQAGANVLTF.

This clonotype was counted between two and nine times. This chain joins TRBV6-4 and TRBJ2-5; TRBD2 is a possible D gene (6 bases). The germline V gene has CDR1 MRHNA and CDR2 SNTAGT. Deletions cut 4 bases from V and 5 bases from J, with 14 bases between. This CDR3 has 14 residues. The CDR3 spells CASSVGTAGETQYF. The CDR3, as DNA: TGTGCCAGCAGTGTTGGAACCGCGGGGGAGACCCAGTACTTC.

Remarks on this clonotype: One base away lies a much larger clone, so this may be a sequencing read error. The gene calls are TRBV4-1 and TRBJ1-5; maybe TRBD1 (5 bases). The V gene's germline CDR1 is MGHRA and CDR2 YSYEKL. The CDR3 is made up of 17 amino acids. V dropped 6 bases and J dropped 1 base, with 19 bases sitting between them. CDR3 sequence reads: CASSQEAHQGSNQPQHF. Here the CDR3 DNA reads TGCGCCAGCAGTCAGGAGGCCCACCAGGGAAGCAATCAGCCCCAGCATTTT.

This clonotype was counted at least ten times. The rearrangement links TRBV5-1 to TRBJ2-3; D tentatively fits TRBD1 or TRBD2 (5 bases each). Germline CDR1 and CDR2: SGHRS and YFSETQ. Trimming took 0 bases from V and 3 from J, leaving 11 bases between them. The CDR3 sequence is 15 residues long. CDR3 sequence: CASSLGGAPTDTQYF. The CDR3, as DNA: TGCGCCAGCAGCTTGGGAGGGGCCCCAACAGATACGCAGTATTTT.

This clonotype was recorded a few times. The rearrangement joins TRBV5-4 to TRBJ2-3; D may correspond to TRBD1 or TRBD2 (6 bases each). CDR1 SGHNT and CDR2 YYREEE come from the germline V gene (reference sequence). The V gene lost 4 bases and the J gene lost 9 bases, with 18 bases spanning the gap. CDR3 length: 14 amino acids. This chain's CDR3 is CASSPRGEIGTQYF. CDR3 in DNA: TGTGCCAGCAGCCCGAGGGGGGAGATAGGCACGCAGTATTTT.

The table lists this clonotype with a few counts. The chain is built from TRBV14 and TRBJ2-7, with 9 bases aligning to TRBD2. Per the germline V gene, CDR1 is SGHDN and CDR2 is FVKESK. The CDR3 loop spans 16 amino acids. The J segment lost 4 bases and the V segment lost 3 bases, leaving 10 bases of the junction unmatched. DNA for the CDR3: TGTGCCAGCAGCCAGCGGCGGGGGGGCGTAAGTTACGAGCAGTACGTC. Its translation is CASSQRRGGVSYEQYV.

The sample holds a few counts of this clonotype. The chain combines TRBV7-2 with TRBJ1-1; 8 nucleotides align to TRBD1. Germline V gene lookup returns CDR1 SGHTA and CDR2 FQGNSA. V dropped 6 bases and J dropped 0; count of bases not matched to a gene: 6. The CDR3 contains 15 residues. CDR3 sequence: CASSNQGAVNTEAFF. The CDR3 DNA reads as TGTGCCAGCAGTAATCAGGGGGCAGTGAACACTGAAGCTTTCTTT.